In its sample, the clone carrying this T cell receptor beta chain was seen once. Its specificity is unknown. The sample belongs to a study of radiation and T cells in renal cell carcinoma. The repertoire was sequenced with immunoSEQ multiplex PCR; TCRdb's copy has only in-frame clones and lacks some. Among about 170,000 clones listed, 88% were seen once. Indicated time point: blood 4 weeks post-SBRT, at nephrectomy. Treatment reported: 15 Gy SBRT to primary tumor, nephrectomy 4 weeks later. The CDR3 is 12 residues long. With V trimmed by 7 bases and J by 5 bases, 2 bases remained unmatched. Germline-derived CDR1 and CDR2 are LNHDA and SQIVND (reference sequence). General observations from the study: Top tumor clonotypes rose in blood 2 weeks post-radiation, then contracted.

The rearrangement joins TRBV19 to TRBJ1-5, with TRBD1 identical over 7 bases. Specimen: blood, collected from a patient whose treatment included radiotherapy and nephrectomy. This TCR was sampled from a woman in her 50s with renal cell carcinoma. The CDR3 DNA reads TGTGCCAGTAACAGGGGAGATCAGCCCCAGCATTTT. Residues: CASNRGDQPQHF.